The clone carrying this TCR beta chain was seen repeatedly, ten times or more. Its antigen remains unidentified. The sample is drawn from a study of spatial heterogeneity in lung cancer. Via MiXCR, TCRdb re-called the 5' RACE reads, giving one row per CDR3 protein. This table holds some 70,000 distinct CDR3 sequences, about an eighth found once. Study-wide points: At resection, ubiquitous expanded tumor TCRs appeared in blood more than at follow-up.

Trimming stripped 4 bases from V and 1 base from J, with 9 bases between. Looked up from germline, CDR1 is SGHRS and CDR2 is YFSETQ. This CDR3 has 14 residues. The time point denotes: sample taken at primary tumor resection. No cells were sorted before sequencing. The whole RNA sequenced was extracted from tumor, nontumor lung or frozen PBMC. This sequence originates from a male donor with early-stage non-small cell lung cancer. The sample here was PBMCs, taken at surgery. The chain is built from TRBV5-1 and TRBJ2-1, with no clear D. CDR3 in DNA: TGCGCCAGCAGCCCCGTAGGTTCCTACAATGAGCAGTTCTTC. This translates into CASSPVGSYNEQFF.